This is a list of T cell receptor beta chains from one sample in a study of blood T cell repertoires in COVID-19. The table came from immunoSEQ multiplex PCR; TCRdb's copy has only in-frame clones and leaves some out. The profile shows about 430,000 clones, 88% of them singletons. The source material was PBMCs or T cells enriched from blood (not recorded which). The receptors stem from a woman in her late teens or twenties who had been exposed to COVID-19. CDR3s include the opening cysteine and the closing phenylalanine or tryptophan.

v_gene,j_gene,CDR3aa
TRBV15,TRBJ1-3,CATSRPMGNTIYF
TRBV27,TRBJ1-2,CASSYEIYGYTF
TRBV6-5,TRBJ2-1,CASSTNNEQFF
TRBV12-3/TRBV12-4,TRBJ2-2,CASLSTNTGELFF
TRBV28,TRBJ2-7,CASSLSVPPRTGYF
TRBV11-2,TRBJ2-7,CASSLAGYEQYF
TRBV11-2,TRBJ2-3,CASSLDGLGVDTQYF
TRBV18,TRBJ2-7,CASSPQGAGGAYEQYF
TRBV18,TRBJ1-4,CASSPGAGNEKLFF
TRBV4-1,TRBJ2-1,CASSQDTTSGRNEQFF
TRBV5-1,TRBJ2-7,CASSEMTGSYEQYF
TRBV28,TRBJ1-2,CASSIVDPLQHYTF
TRBV28,TRBJ1-3,CASRGTGMNTIYF
TRBV18,TRBJ2-7,CASQLAGGTYEQYF
TRBV4-1,TRBJ2-2,CASSQEMPGNSTGELFF
TRBV28,TRBJ2-7,CASRRPDRGRPRDEQYF
TRBV28,TRBJ2-2,CASRETGEQGGELFF
TRBV28,TRBJ1-1,CASSQPRDRGSEAFF
TRBV28,TRBJ1-5,CASSFLAHQPQHF
TRBV5-6,TRBJ1-5,CASSTFAGEPQHF
TRBV6-5,TRBJ2-1,CASSLTSSPYNEQFF
TRBV7-2,TRBJ1-2,CASSLAGQSFFYGYTF
TRBV7-2,TRBJ2-1,CASSLSAESYNEQFF
TRBV28,TRBJ1-2,CAGRGNYGYTF
TRBV7-2,TRBJ1-5,CASSLDSISNQPQHF
TRBV7-9,TRBJ1-5,CASSLSGGPTQPQHF
TRBV9,TRBJ1-1,CASSESAEARGTEAFF
TRBV19,TRBJ2-3,CASSNDRGGDTQYF
TRBV9,TRBJ2-1,CASSAITGSEFF
TRBV6-6,TRBJ1-1,CASSFPGQGWTEAFF
TRBV28,TRBJ1-5,CASRDRRDQPQHF
TRBV28,TRBJ2-5,CASSLGGRQETQYF
TRBV4-3,TRBJ2-7,CASSQDPGLGYEQYF
TRBV11-2,TRBJ1-6,CASSLDQGRSNNSPLHF
TRBV28,TRBJ2-1,CASSRQGLNEQFF
TRBV6-1,TRBJ1-6,CASSDGDRRNSPLHF
TRBV28,TRBJ2-5,CASSQGREETQYF
TRBV25-1,TRBJ2-1,CASSEGTGVKKTYNEQFF
TRBV5-5,TRBJ2-7,CASSGRQGYEQYF
TRBV2,TRBJ2-7,CASSEENGRTGAYEQYF
TRBV5-4,TRBJ2-5,CASSFGSETQYF
TRBV3-1/TRBV3-2,TRBJ1-1,CASSPGISSNTEAFF
TRBV28,TRBJ2-1,CASSLGLGEFF
TRBV5-6,TRBJ1-1,CASSLSGGRTEAFF
TRBV2,TRBJ1-2,CASEPAGGDGYGYTF